This TCR beta chain was identified in a study of monozygotic twins with inflammatory bowel disease. Concerning this clonotype: Its antigen is still unknown.

Researchers generated cDNA in eight separate reactions per sample. Template-switch reactions added UMIs with a 6-nucleotide sample barcode. TCRdb reprocessed the 5' RACE reads and stores each CDR3 protein as one record, lacking DNA. This sample's clone table lists 400,000 to 500,000 distinct CDR3 sequences. Findings and limits, study-wide: The authors could not tell different T cell subtypes apart. IBD patients shared fewer clonotypes with others than healthy twins, especially with disease activity.

The CDR3 has 16 amino acids. Germline CDR1 reads SGHRS; CDR2 reads YFSETQ. The source of this sequence is a human donor with ulcerative colitis or Crohn's disease, or a healthy co-twin of an affected twin (not recorded which). V gene TRBV5-1 combines with J gene TRBJ2-7; the D call from TCRdb, TRBD1, cannot be confirmed without DNA. The sample comprised blood. The CDR3 region is CASSPARGRNSYEQYF.